Each of the 10 T cell receptor beta chains below was sequenced from the same sample in a study of patients and donors after allogeneic stem cell transplantation. TCRdb independently ran MiXCR on the RT-PCR reads; one entry per CDR3 protein. The sample yields 20,000 to 30,000 distinct CDR3 sequences, about 45% seen once. The sequenced sample consisted of blood, either unsorted or a sorted T cell fraction (not recorded which). These receptors came from a human donor who was either an allogeneic HSCT recipient or a stem cell or donor lymphocyte infusion donor (not recorded which). It is not recorded whose cells these are; they may come from a transplant donor.

This chain joins TRBV12-5 and TRBJ1-1; D may be TRBD1 (6 bases). Germline lookup yields CDR1 LGHNT and CDR2 FRNRAP. V lost 3 bases, J lost 0 bases, and 17 bases lay in between. The CDR3 loop spans 17 amino acids. The CDR3 DNA sequence: TGTGCTAGTGGTTTTTCGGCCGGACAGACCTTGAACACTGAAGCTTTCTTT. Its protein is CASGFSAGQTLNTEAFF.

This rearrangement joins TRBV15 to TRBJ1-5; maybe TRBD1 (6 bases). V lost 0 bases and J 0 bases, leaving 18 bases between the germline ends. There are 19 residues in the CDR3. The germline V gene has CDR1 LNHNV and CDR2 YYDKDF (reference sequence). DNA of the CDR3: TGTGCCACCAGCAGAGATCAAGGGGGGGCGTTATTTAGCAATCAGCCCCAGCATTTT. It yields the protein CATSRDQGGALFSNQPQHF.

This rearrangement joins TRBV29-1 to TRBJ2-7, with TRBD1 identical over 8 bases. The CDR3 length is 11 residues. Germline V gives CDR1 SQVTM, CDR2 ANQGSEA. V lost 6 bases to trimming and J lost 4 bases; unmatched junction nucleotides: 2. The CDR3 here is CSVQGAYEQYF. DNA of the CDR3: TGCAGCGTCCAGGGGGCGTACGAGCAGTACTTC.

V gene TRBV5-1 combines with J gene TRBJ2-2; 7 nucleotides align to TRBD1. The CDR3 totals 16 residues. Trimming cost V 1 base and J 6 bases; bases outside gene matches: 9. CDR1 SGHRS and CDR2 YFSETQ come from the germline V gene. CDR3 DNA: TGCGCCAGCAGCTTGAGAGGGGGCGGTCTATCCGGGGAGCTGTTTTTT. Protein: CASSLRGGGLSGELFF.

This clonotype showed up just a few times. This rearrangement joins TRBV10-2 to TRBJ1-3; the D gene is possibly TRBD1 (5 bases). CDR3 length: 16 amino acids. Deletions cut 8 bases from V and 0 bases from J, with 17 bases between. Germline loops: CDR1 WSHSY, CDR2 SAAADI. The CDR3 DNA is TGCGCCAGCCGCGGGGCATCTGGCCTCTCTGGAAACACCATATATTTT. This encodes CASRGASGLSGNTIYF.

This clonotype was detected ten times or more. The chain links TRBV20-1 to TRBJ1-1; 11 bases fit TRBD1. The germline gives CDR1 DFQATT, CDR2 SNEGSKA (reference sequence). Unmatched junction bases numbered 6, after V lost 5 bases and J lost 1 base. The CDR3 runs to 15 residues. The CDR3 DNA reads TGCAGTGCTGCCTCCGGGACAGGGGGGAACACTGAAGCTTTCTTT. Translation: CSAASGTGGNTEAFF.

J is TRBJ1-6 and V is TRBV5-1; D perhaps matches TRBD1 (5 bases). Trimming pared 0 bases from V and 4 bases from J, leaving 8 bases between. Germline values: CDR1 SGHRS, CDR2 YFSETQ. The CDR3 has 15 residues. CDR3 residues: CASSLAGTYNSPLHF. The DNA of the CDR3 is TGCGCCAGCAGCTTGGCCGGGACTTATAATTCACCCCTCCACTTT.

This clonotype was seen just once. The chain combines TRBV5-1 with TRBJ2-5; D remains unclear. Trimming stripped 2 bases from V and 2 bases from J, with 16 bases between. CDR1 is SGHRS and CDR2 is YFSETQ in the germline V gene. This CDR3 has 16 residues. CDR3 bases: TGCGCCAGCAGCTTTACCGGGCCTTCGAGGCAAGAGACCCAGTACTTC. Translation: CASSFTGPSRQETQYF.

The V gene is TRBV20-1, the J gene TRBJ2-1, with 9 bases matching TRBD2. Unmatched junction bases numbered 9, after V lost 3 bases and J lost 6 bases. The germline V gene encodes CDR1 DFQATT and CDR2 SNEGSKA (reference sequence). The CDR3 sequence is 15 residues long. CDR3 sequence reads: CSASFSGSSGNEQFF. The CDR3 DNA is TGCAGTGCTAGTTTTAGCGGGAGTAGTGGCAATGAGCAGTTCTTC.

V is TRBV18 and J is TRBJ1-6; no clear D. Germline V CDR1 and CDR2: KGHSH, LQKENI. The V and J ends lost 4 bases and 6 bases respectively, with 13 bases between them. CDR3 length equals 15 residues. CDR3 region: CASSQTSFFNSPLHF. DNA of the CDR3: TGTGCCAGCTCACAGACTTCTTTTTTTAATTCACCCCTCCACTTT.